Listed below are T cell receptor beta chains from one sample, sequenced in a study of blood T cell repertoires in COVID-19. Some clones are missing from TCRdb's copy, which holds only in-frame ones; the method was immunoSEQ multiplex PCR. The top ten clones hold 2.5% to 3.5% of a sample with 80,000 to 90,000 clones, under 85% of them seen once. The sample was peripheral blood. Receptors were obtained from a woman older than 75 with COVID-19, enrolled during active disease. Each CDR3 is given with its conserved first and last residue. The D gene is left open where the match is weak. Clone size is given for some rows only: seen once, a few or many times, or a class if the clone is expanded.

CDR3nt: TGTGCCAGCAGCCAACTGGGGGCTCGTGGAGCTTTCTTT
CDR3aa: CASSQLGARGAFF
v_gene: TRBV28
j_gene: TRBJ1-1
d_gene: NA
abundance: NA

CDR3nt: TGCGCCAGCAGCTTGGGTAGCCCGTACGAGCAGTACTTC
CDR3aa: CASSLGSPYEQYF
v_gene: TRBV5-1
j_gene: TRBJ2-7
d_gene: NA
abundance: NA

CDR3nt: TGCGCCAGCAGCCAAGACGGAGTCGACGAGCAGTACTTC
CDR3aa: CASSQDGVDEQYF
v_gene: TRBV4-1
j_gene: TRBJ2-7
d_gene: NA
abundance: NA

CDR3nt: TGTGCCAGCAGTCCGCGGACAAGGGGTGGCTACACCTTC
CDR3aa: CASSPRTRGGYTF
v_gene: TRBV11-2
j_gene: TRBJ1-2
d_gene: NA
abundance: NA

CDR3nt: TGTGCCAGCAGTTCAGGACTAGCGGGAGCGGGCATTCAGTACTTC
CDR3aa: CASSSGLAGAGIQYF
v_gene: TRBV27
j_gene: TRBJ2-4
d_gene: TRBD2
abundance: NA

CDR3nt: TGTGCCAGCTCACCGCAGGGATATGAAAAACTGTTTTTT
CDR3aa: CASSPQGYEKLFF
v_gene: TRBV18
j_gene: TRBJ1-4
d_gene: NA
abundance: once

CDR3nt: TGTGCCAGCAGCAAACCCGACAGGCCCTCTGGAAACACCATATATTTT
CDR3aa: CASSKPDRPSGNTIYF
v_gene: TRBV21-1
j_gene: TRBJ1-3
d_gene: NA
abundance: medium-sized

CDR3nt: TGTGCCAGCAGCACAGGATTAGGACAGCCCCAGCATTTT
CDR3aa: CASSTGLGQPQHF
v_gene: TRBV12-3/TRBV12-4
j_gene: TRBJ1-5
d_gene: NA
abundance: NA

CDR3nt: TGTGCCAGCAGTAGACAGGGGGAGGGAGCTTTCTTT
CDR3aa: CASSRQGEGAFF
v_gene: TRBV28
j_gene: TRBJ1-1
d_gene: TRBD1
abundance: NA

CDR3nt: TGTGCTAGTGGTCCTGGACAAGGGTGGAATGAGCAGTTCTTC
CDR3aa: CASGPGQGWNEQFF
v_gene: TRBV12-5
j_gene: TRBJ2-1
d_gene: NA
abundance: few

CDR3nt: TGTGCCTGGAAAGCCCCGCGGACAGCCCGGCGGGTAGGCTACACCTTC
CDR3aa: CAWKAPRTARRVGYTF
v_gene: TRBV30
j_gene: TRBJ1-2
d_gene: NA
abundance: NA

CDR3nt: TGTGCCATCAGTTCAGGGGGAACTAATGAAAAACTGTTTTTT
CDR3aa: CAISSGGTNEKLFF
v_gene: TRBV10-3
j_gene: TRBJ1-4
d_gene: TRBD1
abundance: NA

CDR3nt: TGTGCCAGCTCACCCTCTAGCGGGGGTTACAATGAGCAGTTCTTC
CDR3aa: CASSPSSGGYNEQFF
v_gene: TRBV18
j_gene: TRBJ2-1
d_gene: TRBD2
abundance: NA

CDR3nt: TGTGCCCAACCGACAGGTGATAGCAATCAGCCCCAGCATTTT
CDR3aa: CAQPTGDSNQPQHF
v_gene: TRBV6-5
j_gene: TRBJ1-5
d_gene: NA
abundance: once

CDR3nt: TGTGCCAGTAGTATAGATCTTCTGGAGACCCAGTACTTC
CDR3aa: CASSIDLLETQYF
v_gene: TRBV19
j_gene: TRBJ2-5
d_gene: NA
abundance: NA

CDR3nt: TGTGCCAGTAGTATACGGCAGGGGGATTCACCCCTCCACTTT
CDR3aa: CASSIRQGDSPLHF
v_gene: TRBV19
j_gene: TRBJ1-6
d_gene: TRBD1
abundance: NA

CDR3nt: TGTGCCTATTGGGGGGGCGGTTCGGATACGCAGTATTTT
CDR3aa: CAYWGGGSDTQYF
v_gene: TRBV30
j_gene: TRBJ2-3
d_gene: NA
abundance: NA

CDR3nt: TGTGCCAGCAGCTTACGACAGGGGGCTAACTATGGCTACACCTTC
CDR3aa: CASSLRQGANYGYTF
v_gene: TRBV7-6
j_gene: TRBJ1-2
d_gene: TRBD1
abundance: NA

CDR3nt: TGTGCCAGCAGCGTAGGTTTGTCAGCGGGCTCCTATAATTCACCCCTCCACTTT
CDR3aa: CASSVGLSAGSYNSPLHF
v_gene: TRBV9
j_gene: TRBJ1-6
d_gene: NA
abundance: NA

CDR3nt: TGTGCCAGCAGCTTGGTCAGGGAGGCGTACACTGAAGCTTTCTTT
CDR3aa: CASSLVREAYTEAFF
v_gene: TRBV5-4
j_gene: TRBJ1-1
d_gene: NA
abundance: NA

CDR3nt: TGTGCCAGCAGCTTACAGCCTAGCGGGAGCTACGAGCAGTACTTC
CDR3aa: CASSLQPSGSYEQYF
v_gene: TRBV7-9
j_gene: TRBJ2-7
d_gene: TRBD2
abundance: NA

CDR3nt: TGTGCCAGCAGCTCCAACAGGGTGTATTCCTACGAGCAGTACTTC
CDR3aa: CASSSNRVYSYEQYF
v_gene: TRBV7-2
j_gene: TRBJ2-7
d_gene: NA
abundance: NA

CDR3nt: TGTGCCGCAAAACCCGGGACAGGGGTAAGGAATGAGCAGTTCTTC
CDR3aa: CAAKPGTGVRNEQFF
v_gene: TRBV10-3
j_gene: TRBJ2-1
d_gene: TRBD1
abundance: NA

CDR3nt: TGTGCCAGCTGGACAGGGACGGGAGCTGAAGCTTTCTTT
CDR3aa: CASWTGTGAEAFF
v_gene: TRBV27
j_gene: TRBJ1-1
d_gene: TRBD1
abundance: NA

CDR3nt: TGTGCCTGGAGTGTCGCCCACGGGGGTCAGCCCCAGCATTTT
CDR3aa: CAWSVAHGGQPQHF
v_gene: TRBV30
j_gene: TRBJ1-5
d_gene: NA
abundance: few

CDR3nt: TGTGCCAGTAGTATAGGACAGGGCAGCACAGATACGCAGTATTTT
CDR3aa: CASSIGQGSTDTQYF
v_gene: TRBV19
j_gene: TRBJ2-3
d_gene: TRBD1
abundance: NA

CDR3nt: TGTGCCAGCAGTTTAATGGCCCGGGGCAATCAGCCCCAGCATTTT
CDR3aa: CASSLMARGNQPQHF
v_gene: TRBV27
j_gene: TRBJ1-5
d_gene: NA
abundance: NA

CDR3nt: TGTGCCTGGAGCGGACTATGGGGGAATCAGTACTTC
CDR3aa: CAWSGLWGNQYF
v_gene: TRBV30
j_gene: TRBJ2-5
d_gene: NA
abundance: NA

CDR3nt: TGTGCCAGCAGTCGAAGCGGATACACTGAAGCTTTCTTT
CDR3aa: CASSRSGYTEAFF
v_gene: TRBV27
j_gene: TRBJ1-1
d_gene: NA
abundance: NA

CDR3nt: TGTGCCAGCAGCCCGGGACAGGGAGGGAGCATTCAGTACTTC
CDR3aa: CASSPGQGGSIQYF
v_gene: TRBV7-2
j_gene: TRBJ2-4
d_gene: TRBD1
abundance: once

CDR3nt: TGTGCCAGCAGCCAAGCTTCGGCAGGGTGGTCTCTTCGGTTTGGCTACACCTTC
CDR3aa: CASSQASAGWSLRFGYTF
v_gene: TRBV4-2
j_gene: TRBJ1-2
d_gene: NA
abundance: NA

CDR3nt: TGTGCCAGCAGTAACGCGGGTCCCCAGACCTACGAGCAGTACTTC
CDR3aa: CASSNAGPQTYEQYF
v_gene: TRBV27
j_gene: TRBJ2-7
d_gene: NA
abundance: NA

CDR3nt: TGTGCCAGCAGCTTACAGGGGACAAGGACCTACAATGAGCAGTTCTTC
CDR3aa: CASSLQGTRTYNEQFF
v_gene: TRBV7-3
j_gene: TRBJ2-1
d_gene: NA
abundance: NA

CDR3nt: TGTGCCAGTAGTCCAGTGACAGGGACTGATTTCTATAGCAATCAGCCCCAGCATTTT
CDR3aa: CASSPVTGTDFYSNQPQHF
v_gene: TRBV19
j_gene: TRBJ1-5
d_gene: TRBD1
abundance: NA

CDR3nt: TGTGCCACCGCTAGAGACAGTTATCAGCCCCAGCATTTT
CDR3aa: CATARDSYQPQHF
v_gene: TRBV10-3
j_gene: TRBJ1-5
d_gene: NA
abundance: NA

CDR3nt: TGTGCCAGCTCACTAGGACAGGCCACCTCTGGGGCCAACGTCCTGACTTTC
CDR3aa: CASSLGQATSGANVLTF
v_gene: TRBV18
j_gene: TRBJ2-6
d_gene: TRBD1
abundance: NA

CDR3nt: TGTGCCAGCAGCATACGGCCGGGGGGGCGAGAATCACCCCTCCACTTT
CDR3aa: CASSIRPGGRESPLHF
v_gene: TRBV11-2
j_gene: TRBJ1-6
d_gene: NA
abundance: NA

CDR3nt: TGCGCCAGCAGCCTCCTTACTCGGGTAGCGGGAGATGTCTACAATGAGCAGTTCTTC
CDR3aa: CASSLLTRVAGDVYNEQFF
v_gene: TRBV5-1
j_gene: TRBJ2-1
d_gene: TRBD2
abundance: NA

CDR3nt: TGTGCCAGCTCAGGACAGGTCGGGACTGAAGCTTTCTTT
CDR3aa: CASSGQVGTEAFF
v_gene: TRBV18
j_gene: TRBJ1-1
d_gene: TRBD1
abundance: NA

CDR3nt: TGTGCCAGTAGTATATCAACAGGGGGCAGAGGCTATGGCTACACCTTC
CDR3aa: CASSISTGGRGYGYTF
v_gene: TRBV19
j_gene: TRBJ1-2
d_gene: TRBD1
abundance: NA

CDR3nt: TGTGCCAGCTCAGCCAGACAGGGTATGGACCAAGAGACCCAGTACTTC
CDR3aa: CASSARQGMDQETQYF
v_gene: TRBV18
j_gene: TRBJ2-5
d_gene: TRBD1
abundance: NA

CDR3nt: TGCAGTGCTAGGACAGGGAACGAGCAGTACTTC
CDR3aa: CSARTGNEQYF
v_gene: TRBV20-1
j_gene: TRBJ2-7
d_gene: TRBD1
abundance: NA

CDR3nt: TGTGCCAGCAGGAGACCGGGACTAGCTAAGGATGAGCAGTTCTTC
CDR3aa: CASRRPGLAKDEQFF
v_gene: TRBV6-4
j_gene: TRBJ2-1
d_gene: TRBD2
abundance: NA

CDR3nt: TGTGCCAGCAGCCAATCGGACAGATACGAGCAGTACTTC
CDR3aa: CASSQSDRYEQYF
v_gene: TRBV16
j_gene: TRBJ2-7
d_gene: NA
abundance: NA

CDR3nt: TGTGCCAGCAGTTTGTACAGGAACACTGAAGCTTTCTTT
CDR3aa: CASSLYRNTEAFF
v_gene: TRBV12-3/TRBV12-4
j_gene: TRBJ1-1
d_gene: NA
abundance: NA

CDR3nt: TGTGCCAGCAGGCAGGAAAATTCACCCCTCCACTTT
CDR3aa: CASRQENSPLHF
v_gene: TRBV3-1/TRBV3-2
j_gene: TRBJ1-6
d_gene: NA
abundance: NA

CDR3nt: TGTGCCAGCAGTTACTCTTCTAGCGCCACCCACGAGCAGTACTTC
CDR3aa: CASSYSSSATHEQYF
v_gene: TRBV6-6
j_gene: TRBJ2-7
d_gene: NA
abundance: NA

CDR3nt: TGTGCCAGCAGCTTGGAAGGGGTTAGGGGCTCCTACGAGCAGTACTTC
CDR3aa: CASSLEGVRGSYEQYF
v_gene: TRBV5-4
j_gene: TRBJ2-7
d_gene: NA
abundance: NA

CDR3nt: TGTGCCAGCAGTCCCAGGAAACTCAGCACAGATACGCAGTATTTT
CDR3aa: CASSPRKLSTDTQYF
v_gene: TRBV27
j_gene: TRBJ2-3
d_gene: NA
abundance: NA

CDR3nt: TGTGCCAGTAGTGGTTTAGCGGGGCCGTCGGAGCAGTACTTC
CDR3aa: CASSGLAGPSEQYF
v_gene: TRBV19
j_gene: TRBJ2-7
d_gene: TRBD2
abundance: once

CDR3nt: TGTGCCACCAGTGGGACTAGCAGCTACACAGATACGCAGTATTTT
CDR3aa: CATSGTSSYTDTQYF
v_gene: TRBV24-1
j_gene: TRBJ2-3
d_gene: TRBD2
abundance: once

CDR3nt: TGTGCCAGCAGACGGACCAGCGGGGGTATCAATGAGCAGTTCTTC
CDR3aa: CASRRTSGGINEQFF
v_gene: TRBV6-5
j_gene: TRBJ2-1
d_gene: TRBD2
abundance: NA

CDR3nt: TGCAGTGCTAGTCGCGGGGGGCCTACAGATACGCAGTATTTT
CDR3aa: CSASRGGPTDTQYF
v_gene: TRBV20-1
j_gene: TRBJ2-3
d_gene: TRBD2
abundance: NA

CDR3nt: TGTGCCAGCAGCCGTACCGCGGCCGAGCTCGGAGCTTTCTTT
CDR3aa: CASSRTAAELGAFF
v_gene: TRBV2
j_gene: TRBJ1-1
d_gene: NA
abundance: NA

CDR3nt: TGTGCCAGCAGCTTAGTCAGGGGGGAAACTGAAGCTTTCTTT
CDR3aa: CASSLVRGETEAFF
v_gene: TRBV7-6
j_gene: TRBJ1-1
d_gene: TRBD1
abundance: NA